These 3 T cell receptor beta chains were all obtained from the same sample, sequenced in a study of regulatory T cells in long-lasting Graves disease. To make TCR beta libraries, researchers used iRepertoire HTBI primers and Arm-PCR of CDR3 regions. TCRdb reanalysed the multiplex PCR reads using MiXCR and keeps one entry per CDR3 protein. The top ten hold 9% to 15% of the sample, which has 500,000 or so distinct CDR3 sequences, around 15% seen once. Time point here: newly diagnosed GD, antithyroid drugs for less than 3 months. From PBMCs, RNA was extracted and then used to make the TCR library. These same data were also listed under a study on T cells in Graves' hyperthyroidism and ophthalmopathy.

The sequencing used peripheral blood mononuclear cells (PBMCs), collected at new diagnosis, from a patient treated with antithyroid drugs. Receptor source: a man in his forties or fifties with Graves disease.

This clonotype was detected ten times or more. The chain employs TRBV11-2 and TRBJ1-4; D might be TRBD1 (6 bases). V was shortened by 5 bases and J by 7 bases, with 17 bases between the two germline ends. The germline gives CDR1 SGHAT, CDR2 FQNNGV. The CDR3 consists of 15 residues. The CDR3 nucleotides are TGTGCCAGCAGCGCGTTGGGGGGGGCCAGTGAAAAACTGTTTTTT. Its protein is CASSALGGASEKLFF.

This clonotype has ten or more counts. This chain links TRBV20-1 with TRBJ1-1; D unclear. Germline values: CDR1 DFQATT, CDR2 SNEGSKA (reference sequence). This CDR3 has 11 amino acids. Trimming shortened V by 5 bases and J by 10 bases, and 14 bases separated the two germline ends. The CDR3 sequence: CSAPTGIGAFF. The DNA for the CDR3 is TGCAGTGCTCCGACGGGGATCGGAGCTTTCTTT.

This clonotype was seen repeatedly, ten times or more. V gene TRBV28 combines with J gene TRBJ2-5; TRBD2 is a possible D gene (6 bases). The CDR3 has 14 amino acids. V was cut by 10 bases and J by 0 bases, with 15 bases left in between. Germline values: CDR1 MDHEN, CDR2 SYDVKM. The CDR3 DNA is TGTGCCACCATCGGGAGTCCGTACCAAGAGACCCAGTACTTC. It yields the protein CATIGSPYQETQYF.